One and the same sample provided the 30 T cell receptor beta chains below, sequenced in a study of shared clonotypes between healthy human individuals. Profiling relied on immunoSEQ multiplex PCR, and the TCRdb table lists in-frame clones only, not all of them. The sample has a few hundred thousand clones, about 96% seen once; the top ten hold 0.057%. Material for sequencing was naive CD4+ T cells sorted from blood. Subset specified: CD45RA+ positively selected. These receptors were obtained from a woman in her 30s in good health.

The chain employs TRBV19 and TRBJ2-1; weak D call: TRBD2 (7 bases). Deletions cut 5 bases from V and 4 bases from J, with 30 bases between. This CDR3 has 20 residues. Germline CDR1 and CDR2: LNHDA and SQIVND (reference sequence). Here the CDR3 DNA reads TGTGCCAGTAGTGCCCTGCCGGGGGGCGGAATCGGGCGATCATACAATGAGCAGTTCTTC. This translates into CASSALPGGGIGRSYNEQFF.

The CDR3 reads CASSSQRSSYEQYF. The DNA of the CDR3 is TGTGCCAGCAGCTCCCAAAGGAGCTCCTACGAGCAGTACTTC. This rearrangement joins TRBV7-9 to TRBJ2-5; D is unresolved. The closer fit of TRBJ2-7 to the DNA end suggests the J call may be wrong. The CDR3 runs to 14 residues. CDR1 SEHNR and CDR2 FQNEAQ come from the germline V gene (reference sequence).

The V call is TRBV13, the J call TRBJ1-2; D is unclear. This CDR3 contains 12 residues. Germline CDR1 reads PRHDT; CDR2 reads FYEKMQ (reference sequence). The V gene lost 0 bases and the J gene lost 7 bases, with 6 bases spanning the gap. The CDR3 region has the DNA TGTGCCAGCAGCTTAGGCGATGGTGGCTACACCTTC. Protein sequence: CASSLGDGGYTF.

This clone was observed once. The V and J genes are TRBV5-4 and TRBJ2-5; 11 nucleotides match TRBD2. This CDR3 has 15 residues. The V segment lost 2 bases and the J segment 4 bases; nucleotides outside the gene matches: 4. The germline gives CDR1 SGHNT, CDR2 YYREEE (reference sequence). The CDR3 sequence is CASSFRLAGGETQYF. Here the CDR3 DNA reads TGTGCCAGCAGCTTCCGGCTAGCGGGAGGAGAGACCCAGTACTTC.

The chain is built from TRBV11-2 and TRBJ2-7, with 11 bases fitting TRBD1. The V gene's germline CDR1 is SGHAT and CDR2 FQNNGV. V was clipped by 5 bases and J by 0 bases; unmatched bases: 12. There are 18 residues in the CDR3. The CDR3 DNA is TGTGCCAGCAGCCGCCTATACTCCGGGACAGGGGGCTCCTACGAGCAGTACTTC. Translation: CASSRLYSGTGGSYEQYF.

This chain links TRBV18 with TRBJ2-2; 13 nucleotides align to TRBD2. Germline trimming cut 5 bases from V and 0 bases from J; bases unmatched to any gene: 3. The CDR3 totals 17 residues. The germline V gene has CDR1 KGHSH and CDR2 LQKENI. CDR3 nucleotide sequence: TGTGCCAGCTCATCGGGACTAGCGGGATCGAACACCGGGGAGCTGTTTTTT. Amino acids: CASSSGLAGSNTGELFF.

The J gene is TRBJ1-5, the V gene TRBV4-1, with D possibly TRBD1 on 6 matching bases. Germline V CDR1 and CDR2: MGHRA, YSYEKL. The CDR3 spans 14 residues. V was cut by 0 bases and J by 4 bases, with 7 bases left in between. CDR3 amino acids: CASSQETGNQPQHF. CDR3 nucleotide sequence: TGCGCCAGCAGCCAAGAGACAGGAAATCAGCCCCAGCATTTT.

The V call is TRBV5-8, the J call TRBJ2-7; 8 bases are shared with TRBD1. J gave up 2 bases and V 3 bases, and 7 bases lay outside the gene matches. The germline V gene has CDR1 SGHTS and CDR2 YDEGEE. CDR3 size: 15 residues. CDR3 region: CASSWGTGATYEQYF. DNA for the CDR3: TGTGCCAGCAGCTGGGGGACAGGCGCAACCTACGAGCAGTACTTC.

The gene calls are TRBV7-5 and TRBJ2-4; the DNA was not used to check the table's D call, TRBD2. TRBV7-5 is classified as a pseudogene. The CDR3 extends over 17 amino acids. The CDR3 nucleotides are TGTGTCAGAAGCTTAGTAGGTCCCCGGGGGGGGGAAAACATTCAGTACTTC. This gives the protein CVRSLVGPRGGENIQYF.

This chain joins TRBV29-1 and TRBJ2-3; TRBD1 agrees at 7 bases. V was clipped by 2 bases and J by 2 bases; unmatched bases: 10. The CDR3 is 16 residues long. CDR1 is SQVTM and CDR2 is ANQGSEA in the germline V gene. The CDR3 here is CSVESREGAPTDTQYF. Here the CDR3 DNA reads TGCAGCGTTGAATCACGAGAGGGGGCACCCACAGATACGCAGTATTTT.

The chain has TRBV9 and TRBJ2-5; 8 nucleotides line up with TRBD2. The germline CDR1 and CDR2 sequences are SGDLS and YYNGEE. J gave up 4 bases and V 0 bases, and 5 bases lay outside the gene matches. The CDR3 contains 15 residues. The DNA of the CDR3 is TGTGCCAGCAGCGTAGGGGTAGCGGGAAGAGAGACCCAGTACTTC. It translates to CASSVGVAGRETQYF. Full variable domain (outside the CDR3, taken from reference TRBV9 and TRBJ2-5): DSGVTQTPKHLITATGQRVTLRCSPRSGDLSVYWYQQSLDQGLQFLIQYYNGEERAKGNILERFSAQQFPDLHSELNLSSLELGDSALYFCASSVGVAGRETQYFGPGTRLLVL.

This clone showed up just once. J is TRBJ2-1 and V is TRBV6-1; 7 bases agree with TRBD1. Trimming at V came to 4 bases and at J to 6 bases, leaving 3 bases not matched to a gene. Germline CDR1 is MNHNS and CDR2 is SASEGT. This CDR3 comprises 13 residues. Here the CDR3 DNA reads TGTGCCAGCAGTGCGACAGGGATCAATGAGCAGTTCTTC. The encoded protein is CASSATGINEQFF.

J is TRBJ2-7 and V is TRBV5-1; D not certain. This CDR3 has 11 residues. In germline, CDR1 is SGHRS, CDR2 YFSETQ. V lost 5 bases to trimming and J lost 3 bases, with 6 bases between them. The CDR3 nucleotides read TGCGCCAGCAGGGGGAACTACGAGCAGTACTTC. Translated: CASRGNYEQYF.

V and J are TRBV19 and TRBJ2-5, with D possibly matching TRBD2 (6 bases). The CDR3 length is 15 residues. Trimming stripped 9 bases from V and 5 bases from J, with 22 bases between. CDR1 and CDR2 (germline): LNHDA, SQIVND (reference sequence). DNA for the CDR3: TGTGCCAGAAAAGTTCGGGACTTGGAGTGGGAGACCCAGTACTTC. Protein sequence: CARKVRDLEWETQYF.

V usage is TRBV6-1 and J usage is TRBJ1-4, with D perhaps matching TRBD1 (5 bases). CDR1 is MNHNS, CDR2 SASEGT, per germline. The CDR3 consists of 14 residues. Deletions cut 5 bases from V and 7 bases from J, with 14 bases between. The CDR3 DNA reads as TGTGCCAGCAGTAAGATAAGGGACGGTGAAAAACTGTTTTTT. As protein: CASSKIRDGEKLFF.

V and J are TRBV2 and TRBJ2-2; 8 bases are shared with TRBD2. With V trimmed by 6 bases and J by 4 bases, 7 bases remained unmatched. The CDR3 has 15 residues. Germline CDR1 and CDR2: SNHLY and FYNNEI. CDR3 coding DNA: TGTGCCAGCAGACCAGGACTAGCCGTCACCGGGGAGCTGTTTTTT. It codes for CASRPGLAVTGELFF.

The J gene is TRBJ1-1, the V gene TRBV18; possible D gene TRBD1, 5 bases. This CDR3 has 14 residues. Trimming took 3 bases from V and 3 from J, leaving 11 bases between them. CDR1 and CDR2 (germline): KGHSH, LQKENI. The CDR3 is CASSPKGSDTEAFF. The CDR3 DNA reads TGTGCCAGCTCACCTAAGGGGTCGGACACTGAAGCTTTCTTT.

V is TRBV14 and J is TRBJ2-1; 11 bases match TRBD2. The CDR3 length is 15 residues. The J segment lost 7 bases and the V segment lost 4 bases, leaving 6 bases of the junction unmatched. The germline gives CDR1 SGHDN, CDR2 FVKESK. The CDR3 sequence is CASSRHSGRANEQFF. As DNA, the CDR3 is TGTGCCAGCAGCCGACATAGCGGGAGGGCGAATGAGCAGTTCTTC.

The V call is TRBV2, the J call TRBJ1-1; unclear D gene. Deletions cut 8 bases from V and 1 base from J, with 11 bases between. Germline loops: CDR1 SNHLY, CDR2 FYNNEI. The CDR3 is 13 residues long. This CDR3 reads CASCRRENTEAFF. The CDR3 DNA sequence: TGTGCCAGCTGTCGGCGGGAGAACACTGAAGCTTTCTTT. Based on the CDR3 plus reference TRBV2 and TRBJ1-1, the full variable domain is EPEVTQTPSHQVTQMGQEVILRCVPISNHLYFYWYRQILGQKVEFLVSFYNNEISEKSEIFDDQFSVERPDGSNFTLKIRSTKLEDSAMYFCASCRRENTEAFFGQGTRLTVV.

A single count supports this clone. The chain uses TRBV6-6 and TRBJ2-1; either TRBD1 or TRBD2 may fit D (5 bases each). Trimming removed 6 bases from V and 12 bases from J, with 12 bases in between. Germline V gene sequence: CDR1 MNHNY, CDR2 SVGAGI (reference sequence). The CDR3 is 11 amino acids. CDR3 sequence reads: CASSARDRQFF. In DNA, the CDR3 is TGTGCCAGCAGCGCCCGGGACCGGCAGTTCTTC.

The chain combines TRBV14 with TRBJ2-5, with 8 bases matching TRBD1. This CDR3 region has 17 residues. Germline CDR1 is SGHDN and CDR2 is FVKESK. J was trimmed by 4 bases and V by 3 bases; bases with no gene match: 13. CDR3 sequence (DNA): TGTGCCAGCAGCCAGAGGAGGGGCAGGGGGCGCGGAGAGACCCAGTACTTC. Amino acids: CASSQRRGRGRGETQYF.

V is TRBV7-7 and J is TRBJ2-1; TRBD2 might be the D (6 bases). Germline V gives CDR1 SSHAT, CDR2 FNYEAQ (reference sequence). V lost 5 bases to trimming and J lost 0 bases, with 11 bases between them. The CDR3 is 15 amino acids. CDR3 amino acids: CASSLSGSSYNEQFF. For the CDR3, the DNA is TGTGCCAGCAGCCTTAGCGGAAGCTCCTACAATGAGCAGTTCTTC.

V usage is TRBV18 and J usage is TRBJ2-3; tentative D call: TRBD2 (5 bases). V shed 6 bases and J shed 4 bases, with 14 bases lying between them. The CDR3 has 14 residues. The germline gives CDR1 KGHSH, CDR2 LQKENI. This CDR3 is CASSPPGIADTQYF. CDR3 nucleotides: TGTGCCAGCTCCCCCCCCGGGATCGCAGATACGCAGTATTTT.

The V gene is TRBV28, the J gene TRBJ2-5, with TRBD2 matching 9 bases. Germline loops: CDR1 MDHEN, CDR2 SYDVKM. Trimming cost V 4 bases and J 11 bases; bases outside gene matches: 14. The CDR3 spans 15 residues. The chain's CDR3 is CASSSASGNLREQYF. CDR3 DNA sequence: TGTGCCAGCAGTTCGGCTAGCGGGAACTTGCGGGAGCAGTACTTC.

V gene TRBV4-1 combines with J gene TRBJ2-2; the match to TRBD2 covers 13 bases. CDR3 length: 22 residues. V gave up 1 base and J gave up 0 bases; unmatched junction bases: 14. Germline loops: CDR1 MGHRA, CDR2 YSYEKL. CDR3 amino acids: CASSQVGRAPGLAGPNTGELFF. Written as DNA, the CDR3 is TGCGCCAGCAGCCAAGTTGGAAGGGCGCCGGGACTAGCGGGACCGAACACCGGGGAGCTGTTTTTT.

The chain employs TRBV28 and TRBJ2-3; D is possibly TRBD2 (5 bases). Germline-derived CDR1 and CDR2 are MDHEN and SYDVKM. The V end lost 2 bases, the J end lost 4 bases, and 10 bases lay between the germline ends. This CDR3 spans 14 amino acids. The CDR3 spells CASSLISRADTQYF. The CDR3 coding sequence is TGTGCCAGCAGTTTAATTTCGCGGGCAGATACGCAGTATTTT.

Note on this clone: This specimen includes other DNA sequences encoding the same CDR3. For the CDR3, the DNA is TGTGCCAGTAGTGTGACAGGGGCAAATCAGCCCCAGCATTTT. Encoded protein: CASSVTGANQPQHF. This chain connects TRBV19 to TRBJ1-5, with 8 bases fitting TRBD1. CDR3 length equals 14 residues. Germline CDR1 LNHDA, CDR2 SQIVND (reference sequence). After removal of 5 bases from V and 4 bases from J, the junction contained 4 bases not matched to a gene.

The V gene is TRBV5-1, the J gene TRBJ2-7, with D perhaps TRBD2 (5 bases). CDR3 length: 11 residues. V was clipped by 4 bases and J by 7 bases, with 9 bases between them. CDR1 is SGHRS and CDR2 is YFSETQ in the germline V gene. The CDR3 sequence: CASSARGEQYF. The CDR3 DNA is TGCGCCAGCAGCGCTAGAGGGGAGCAGTACTTC.

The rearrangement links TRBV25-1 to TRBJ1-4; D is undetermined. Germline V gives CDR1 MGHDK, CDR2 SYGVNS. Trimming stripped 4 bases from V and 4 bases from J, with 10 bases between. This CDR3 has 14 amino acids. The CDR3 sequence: CASSGAGSNEKLFF. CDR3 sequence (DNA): TGTGCCAGCAGTGGGGCTGGGAGTAATGAAAAACTGTTTTTT.

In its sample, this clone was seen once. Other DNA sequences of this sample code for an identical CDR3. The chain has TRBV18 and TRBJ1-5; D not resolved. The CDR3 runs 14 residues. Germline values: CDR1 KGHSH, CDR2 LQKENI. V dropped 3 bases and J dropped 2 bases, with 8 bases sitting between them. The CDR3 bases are TGTGCCAGCTCACCCCGGGAGGGCAATCAGCCCCAGCATTTT. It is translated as CASSPREGNQPQHF.